This T cell receptor (beta chain) was sequenced in a study of PD-1 blockade in classical Hodgkin lymphoma. Turning to the study itself: Patients got intravenous nivolumab 3 mg/kg every 2 weeks. Study-level points and caveats: Individuals initiating nivolumab under 1 year after ASCT were excluded. It was CD4+ TCR diversity, not CD8+, that rose significantly by C4D1. Newly diagnosed and completely responding patients shared comparable baseline diversity.

As for this clone: What it binds is not known.

Germline V gene sequence: CDR1 MNHEY, CDR2 SMNVEV (reference sequence). With 3 bases clipped from V and 4 bases from J, the junction kept 4 bases outside the gene matches. The CDR3 consists of 15 residues. Each patient experienced a relapse that followed autologous stem cell transplantation, and brentuximab vedotin exposure varied. TCRdb's table, derived via immunoSEQ multiplex PCR, lists solely in-frame clones and lacks some. Of 100,000 or so clones listed, roughly 90% are singletons. This chain uses TRBV27 with TRBJ1-1; 11 positions agree with TRBD1. The TCR sequence derives from a human donor with classical Hodgkin lymphoma. The sample was peripheral blood mononuclear cells (PBMCs), taken before the second cycle of nivolumab. This CDR3 reads CASSFIGTGGTEAFF. In nucleotides, the CDR3 is TGTGCCAGCAGTTTTATCGGGACAGGGGGCACTGAAGCTTTCTTT.